These 27 T cell receptor beta chains were all obtained from the same sample, sequenced in a study of CD8 T cells in ankylosing spondylitis. TCRdb re-called the 5' RACE reads with MiXCR, one entry per CDR3 protein. The sample lists about 220,000 distinct CDR3 sequences; roughly 26% were seen once. The sample was blood, either unsorted or a sorted T cell fraction (not recorded which). The receptors originated from a male donor with ankylosing spondylitis or in good health (not recorded which).

The chain has TRBV6-2 or TRBV6-3 and TRBJ2-1; 7 bases match TRBD2. CDR1 is MNHEY, CDR2 SVGEGT, per germline. V dropped 8 bases and J dropped 8; count of bases not matched to a gene: 9. This CDR3 has 13 amino acids. The CDR3 DNA is TGTGCCAGCTCGTGGGAGGGCCTCGATGAGCAGTTCTTC. Its translation: CASSWEGLDEQFF.

The V and J genes are TRBV27 and TRBJ2-7; D gene unclear. Trimming stripped 2 bases from V and 5 bases from J, with 10 bases between. Germline CDR1 reads MNHEY; CDR2 reads SMNVEV (reference sequence). This CDR3 comprises 13 residues. The CDR3 is CASSLNPVNEQYF. The CDR3 nucleotides are TGTGCCAGCAGTTTAAATCCGGTCAACGAGCAGTACTTC.

This clonotype was recorded a few times. V and J are TRBV25-1 and TRBJ2-7; 9 positions match TRBD1. Germline V lookup: CDR1 MGHDK, CDR2 SYGVNS. With 4 bases clipped from V and 3 bases from J, the junction kept 10 bases outside the gene matches. CDR3 size: 16 residues. DNA for the CDR3: TGTGCCAGCAGTGCGCGCCTTTCGGGACAGGGCTACGAGCAGTACTTC. It translates to CASSARLSGQGYEQYF.

The chain links TRBV20-1 to TRBJ2-5; possible D gene TRBD1, 6 bases. Trimming pared 3 bases from V and 5 bases from J, leaving 10 bases between. The CDR3 consists of 12 residues. Germline CDR1 and CDR2: DFQATT and SNEGSKA (reference sequence). CDR3 DNA: TGCAGTGCTAGCGGACAGTATGAGACCCAGTACTTC. This codes for CSASGQYETQYF.

This chain uses TRBV12-3 or TRBV12-4 with TRBJ2-7; 7 nucleotides align to TRBD1. After removal of 6 bases from V and 1 base from J, the junction contained 9 bases not matched to a gene. The CDR3 length is 15 residues. CDR3 loop: CASSPATGKSYEQYF. The CDR3 DNA follows: TGTGCCAGCAGCCCCGCGACAGGGAAGTCCTACGAGCAGTACTTC.

This clonotype was found many times. It may be a read error: a sequence one base away is much more abundant. The J gene is TRBJ1-4, the V gene TRBV20-1, with TRBD1 matching 8 bases. CDR1 DFQATT and CDR2 SNEGSKA come from the germline V gene (reference sequence). The length of the CDR3 is 12 residues. V dropped 5 bases and J dropped 10; count of bases not matched to a gene: 6. CDR3 region: CSAWTGNGKLFF. DNA for the CDR3: TGCAGTGCTTGGACAGGGAACGGAAAACTGTTTTTT.

This clonotype was counted ten times or more. The V and J genes are TRBV27 and TRBJ2-3, with D uncertain. With 7 bases removed from V and 2 bases from J, the gap between germline ends came to 16 bases. Germline values: CDR1 MNHEY, CDR2 SMNVEV (reference sequence). The CDR3 has 15 residues. The CDR3 region is CASTRQMAYTDTQYF. The CDR3 nucleotides are TGTGCCAGCACCAGGCAGATGGCTTACACAGATACGCAGTATTTT.

The chain carries TRBV12-3 or TRBV12-4 and TRBJ2-7, with TRBD1 identical over 11 bases. Trimming at V came to 5 bases and at J to 4 bases, leaving 7 bases not matched to a gene. The CDR3 contains 15 residues. CDR3 DNA sequence: TGTGCCAGCAGTCCTAGGACAGGGGGCGGGTACGAGCAGTACTTC. It codes for CASSPRTGGGYEQYF.

This chain links TRBV20-1 with TRBJ2-1, with a weak D call TRBD2 (6 bases). The CDR3 length is 15 residues. The germline V gene has CDR1 DFQATT and CDR2 SNEGSKA (reference sequence). V lost 1 base, J lost 6 bases, and 16 bases lay in between. CDR3 bases: TGCAGTGCTAGAGTTGGTCTAGCGATTGGCAATGAGCAGTTCTTC. Its translation is CSARVGLAIGNEQFF.

This clonotype was detected many times. The CDR3 is CRVTFGFTDTQYF. The CDR3 DNA reads as TGCAGGGTGACCTTCGGTTTCACAGATACGCAGTATTTT. This chain uses TRBV20-1 with TRBJ2-3, with D hard to call. The germline gives CDR1 DFQATT, CDR2 SNEGSKA (reference sequence). The CDR3 runs to 13 residues.

This clonotype showed up many times. The V and J genes are TRBV18 and TRBJ1-1; D unresolved. Germline V gene data show CDR1 as KGHSH and CDR2 as LQKENI. The CDR3 covers 15 residues. Trimming pared 4 bases from V and 0 bases from J, leaving 12 bases between. CDR3 coding DNA: TGTGCCAGCTCACTGGTATCTGGGATGAACACTGAAGCTTTCTTT. Amino acids: CASSLVSGMNTEAFF.

This clonotype was observed at least ten times. The chain couples TRBV5-1 to TRBJ2-7; D uncertain. CDR3 size: 13 residues. V lost 0 bases and J lost 3, with 7 bases in between. Germline V gene data show CDR1 as SGHRS and CDR2 as YFSETQ. The CDR3: CASSLGPDYEQYF. As DNA, the CDR3 is TGCGCCAGCAGCTTGGGTCCCGACTACGAGCAGTACTTC.

The rearrangement joins TRBV20-1 to TRBJ2-7, with 7 bases identical to TRBD1. Germline CDR1 DFQATT, CDR2 SNEGSKA (reference sequence). The CDR3 covers 13 residues. Trimming took 6 bases from V and 3 from J; bases not matched to a gene: 8. The CDR3 sequence: CSAVGQNFYEQYF. CDR3 bases: TGCAGTGCCGTGGGACAGAACTTCTACGAGCAGTACTTC.

V is TRBV12-3 or TRBV12-4 and J is TRBJ2-2; D is undetermined. Trimming shortened V by 6 bases and J by 7 bases, and 15 bases separated the two germline ends. The CDR3 is 14 amino acids. CDR3 residues: CASSPTFPGGELFF. The DNA for the CDR3 is TGTGCCAGCAGCCCCACCTTCCCCGGCGGGGAGCTGTTTTTT.

V gene TRBV4-2 combines with J gene TRBJ2-7; D remains unclear. Germline V lookup: CDR1 LGHNA, CDR2 YNFKEQ. The CDR3 is 14 residues long. V lost 1 base and J 2 bases, leaving 9 bases between the germline ends. CDR3 residues: CASSQVIQAYEQYF. The CDR3 region has the DNA TGTGCCAGCAGCCAAGTGATTCAGGCCTACGAGCAGTACTTC.

This clonotype was counted only a few times. The chain is built from TRBV3-1 and TRBJ2-7; TRBD2 aligns across 15 bases. V dropped 4 bases and J dropped 6; count of bases not matched to a gene: 10. Per germline, CDR1 LGHDT and CDR2 YNNKEL (reference sequence). CDR3 size: 17 residues. CDR3 bases: TGTGCCAGCAGCCCTCGGACTAGCGGGAGGGCCTTAGGCGAGCAGTACTTC. This sequence encodes CASSPRTSGRALGEQYF.

This clonotype showed up just a few times. The chain has TRBV6-6 and TRBJ2-3; a weak D match, TRBD2 (5 bases). V lost 6 bases and J 3 bases, leaving 7 bases between the germline ends. Germline CDR1 reads MNHNY; CDR2 reads SVGAGI (reference sequence). This CDR3 comprises 12 residues. The CDR3 DNA reads as TGTGCCAGCAGGCGAGGGACAGATACGCAGTATTTT. Encoded protein: CASRRGTDTQYF.

The chain couples TRBV13 to TRBJ2-7; D may be TRBD2 (5 bases). There are 12 residues in the CDR3. Germline V CDR1 and CDR2: PRHDT, FYEKMQ (reference sequence). The ends were cut back, 3 bases at V and 7 bases at J, with 10 bases in the middle. The CDR3 nucleotides are TGTGCCAGCAGCTTCAGGACTGGGGAGCAGTACTTC. Translated: CASSFRTGEQYF.

This chain links TRBV4-2 with TRBJ2-7; the D gene could be TRBD1 or TRBD2 (6 bases each). The CDR3 spans 15 residues. The germline gives CDR1 LGHNA, CDR2 YNFKEQ. Trimming shortened V by 0 bases and J by 6 bases, and 15 bases separated the two germline ends. DNA for the CDR3: TGTGCCAGCAGCCAAGAGTGGGGGGCAGGGAGCGAGCAGTACTTC. It yields the protein CASSQEWGAGSEQYF.

The chain employs TRBV10-3 and TRBJ2-7; D gene uncertain. V lost 0 bases, J lost 5 bases, and 11 bases lay in between. Germline V gene lookup returns CDR1 ENHRY and CDR2 SYGVKD. This CDR3 spans 14 amino acids. CDR3 bases: TGTGCCATCAGTGAGTCAACGGCGACAAACGAGCAGTACTTC. Translation: CAISESTATNEQYF.

In its sample, this clonotype was seen a few times. The CDR3 here is CASSSEGEETQYF. The CDR3 DNA sequence: TGTGCCAGCAGTTCAGAGGGAGAGGAGACCCAGTACTTC. The chain is built from TRBV6-2 or TRBV6-3 and TRBJ2-5, with a tentative D call TRBD2 (5 bases). There are 13 residues in the CDR3. V was cut by 4 bases and J by 5 bases, with 11 bases left in between. Germline CDR1 and CDR2: MNHEY and SVGEGT.

This clonotype was seen many times. V usage is TRBV9 and J usage is TRBJ1-6; 8 positions match TRBD1. The germline gives CDR1 SGDLS, CDR2 YYNGEE. The CDR3 sequence is 15 residues long. The V segment lost 4 bases and the J segment 9 bases; nucleotides outside the gene matches: 9. The CDR3 reads CASSKLQGASSPLHF. CDR3 sequence (DNA): TGTGCCAGCAGCAAACTTCAGGGGGCTAGTTCACCCCTCCACTTT.

This clonotype was recorded many times. V is TRBV20-1 and J is TRBJ2-7; 13 bases map to TRBD2. CDR3 length equals 14 residues. V lost 4 bases and J lost 3; bases outside the gene matches: 3. CDR1 is DFQATT, CDR2 SNEGSKA, per germline (reference sequence). The CDR3 DNA reads TGCAGTGCTACAAGGACTAGCGGGAGCTACGAGCAGTACTTC. It codes for CSATRTSGSYEQYF.

This clonotype was found many times. The genes are TRBV20-1 and TRBJ2-3; 12 nucleotides match TRBD2. CDR1 is DFQATT and CDR2 is SNEGSKA in the germline V gene (reference sequence). This CDR3 is 16 amino acids long. Losses at the gene ends were 0 bases for V and 5 bases for J; bases not matched to a gene: 6. CDR3 DNA: TGCAGTGCTAGAGATCAACTAGCGGGAGGTGGAGATACGCAGTATTTT. Residues: CSARDQLAGGGDTQYF.

CDR3 bases: TGTGCCAGCAGTCCGGACGGAAGCTCCTACGAGCAGTACTTC. Residues: CASSPDGSSYEQYF. The J gene is TRBJ2-7, the V gene TRBV12-3 or TRBV12-4; D remains unclear. The CDR3 covers 14 residues. Trimming stripped 5 bases from V and 0 bases from J, with 11 bases between.

Ten or more counts support this clonotype. The rearrangement uses TRBV29-1 and TRBJ1-4, with 9 bases identical to TRBD1. Germline values: CDR1 SQVTM, CDR2 ANQGSEA. The CDR3 contains 13 residues. V was clipped by 6 bases and J by 7 bases; unmatched bases: 6. CDR3 loop: CSVTGTGSEKLFF. CDR3 coding DNA: TGCAGCGTCACCGGGACAGGGAGTGAAAAACTGTTTTTT.

The chain has TRBV29-1 and TRBJ2-1, with D hard to call. CDR3 length equals 14 residues. Trimming stripped 5 bases from V and 4 bases from J, with 15 bases between. CDR1 SQVTM and CDR2 ANQGSEA come from the germline V gene. DNA for the CDR3: TGCAGCGTTAAAGGAAGTGGGTATTACAATGAGCAGTTCTTC. It translates to CSVKGSGYYNEQFF.